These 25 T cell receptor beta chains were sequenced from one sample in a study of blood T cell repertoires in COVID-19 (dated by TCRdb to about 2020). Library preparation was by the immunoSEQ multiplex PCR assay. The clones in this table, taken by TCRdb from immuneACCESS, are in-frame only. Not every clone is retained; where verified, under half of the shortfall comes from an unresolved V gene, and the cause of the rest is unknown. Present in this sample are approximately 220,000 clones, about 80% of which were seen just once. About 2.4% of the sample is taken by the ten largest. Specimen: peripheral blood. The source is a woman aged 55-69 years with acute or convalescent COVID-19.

DNA for the CDR3: TGTGCCAGCAGCCGGACCGGGACAGGGCGTGAAGCTTTCTTT. Translation gives CASSRTGTGREAFF. The genes are TRBV7-2 and TRBJ1-1; TRBD1 matches 9 bases. The germline V gene has CDR1 SGHTA and CDR2 FQGNSA. V dropped 5 bases and J dropped 7; count of bases not matched to a gene: 8. The CDR3 is 14 amino acids.

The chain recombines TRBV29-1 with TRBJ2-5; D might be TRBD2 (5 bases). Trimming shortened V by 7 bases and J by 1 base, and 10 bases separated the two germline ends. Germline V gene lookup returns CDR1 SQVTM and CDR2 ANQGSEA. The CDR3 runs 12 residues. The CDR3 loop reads CSGERIQETQYF. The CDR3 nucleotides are TGCAGCGGAGAGCGGATCCAAGAGACCCAGTACTTC.

DNA for the CDR3: TGTGCCAGCAGCCAAGAGGGTAGGCAGGGGGCGGCGACCCAGTACTTC. Protein product: CASSQEGRQGAATQYF. This chain connects TRBV3-1 (or the pseudogene TRBV3-2) to TRBJ2-5, with 8 bases identical to TRBD1. CDR1 is LGHDT and CDR2 is YNNKEL in the germline V gene (reference sequence). The length of the CDR3 is 16 residues. V dropped 0 bases and J dropped 7; count of bases not matched to a gene: 10.

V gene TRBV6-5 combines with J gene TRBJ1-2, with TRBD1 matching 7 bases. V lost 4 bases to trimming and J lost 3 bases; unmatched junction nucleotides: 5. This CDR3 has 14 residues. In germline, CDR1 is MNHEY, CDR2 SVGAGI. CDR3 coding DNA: TGTGCCAGCAGTTTCGCCGGGACAGACTATGGCTACACCTTC. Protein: CASSFAGTDYGYTF.

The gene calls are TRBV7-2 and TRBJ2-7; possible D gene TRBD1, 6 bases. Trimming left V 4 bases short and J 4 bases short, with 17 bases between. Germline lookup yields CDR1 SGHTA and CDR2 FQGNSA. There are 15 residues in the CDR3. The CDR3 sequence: CASSSQTGMVYEQYF. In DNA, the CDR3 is TGTGCCAGCAGCTCGCAAACAGGGATGGTATACGAGCAGTACTTC. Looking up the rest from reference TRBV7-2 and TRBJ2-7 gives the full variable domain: GAGVSQSPSNKVTEKGKDVELRCDPISGHTALYWYRQSLGQGLEFLIYFQGNSAPDKSGLPSDRFSAERTGGSVSTLTIQRTQQEDSAVYLCASSSQTGMVYEQYFGPGTRLTVT.

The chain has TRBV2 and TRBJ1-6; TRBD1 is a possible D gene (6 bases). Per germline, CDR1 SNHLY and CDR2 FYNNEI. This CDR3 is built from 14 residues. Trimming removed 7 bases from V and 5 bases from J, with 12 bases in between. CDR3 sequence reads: CASTGQRNNSPLHF. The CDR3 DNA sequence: TGTGCCAGCACCGGACAGAGAAATAATTCACCCCTCCACTTT.

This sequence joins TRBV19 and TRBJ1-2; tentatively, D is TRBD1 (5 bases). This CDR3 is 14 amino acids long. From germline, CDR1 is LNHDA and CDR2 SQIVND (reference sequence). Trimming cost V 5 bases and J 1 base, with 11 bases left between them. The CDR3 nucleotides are TGTGCCAGTAGTCCGGGACTGAATAACTATGGCTACACCTTC. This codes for CASSPGLNNYGYTF.

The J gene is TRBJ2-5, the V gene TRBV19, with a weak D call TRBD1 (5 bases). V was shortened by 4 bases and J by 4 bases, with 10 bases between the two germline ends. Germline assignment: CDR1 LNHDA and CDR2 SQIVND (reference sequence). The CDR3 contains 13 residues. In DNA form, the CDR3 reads TGTGCCAGTAGTAAAGGACAATCAGAGACCCAGTACTTC. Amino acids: CASSKGQSETQYF.

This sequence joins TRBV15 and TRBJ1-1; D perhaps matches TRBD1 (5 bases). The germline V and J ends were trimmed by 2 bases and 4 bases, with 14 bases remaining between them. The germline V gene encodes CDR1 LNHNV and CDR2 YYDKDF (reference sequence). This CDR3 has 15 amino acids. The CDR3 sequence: CATSRPSQGLTEAFF. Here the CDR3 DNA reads TGTGCCACCAGCAGACCCTCCCAGGGACTCACTGAAGCTTTCTTT.

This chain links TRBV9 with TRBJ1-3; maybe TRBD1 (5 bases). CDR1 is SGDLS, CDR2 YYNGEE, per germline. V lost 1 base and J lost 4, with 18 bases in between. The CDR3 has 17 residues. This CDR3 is CASSVTGEGQTGNTIYF. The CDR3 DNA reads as TGTGCCAGCAGCGTAACGGGGGAGGGGCAGACGGGAAACACCATATATTTT.

The CDR3 coding sequence is TGTGCCAGCTCACCAAGGACAGGGCACAACTATGGCTACACCTTC. Translation: CASSPRTGHNYGYTF. The J gene is TRBJ1-2, the V gene TRBV18; TRBD1 matches at 8 bases. Germline V gene data show CDR1 as KGHSH and CDR2 as LQKENI. Trimming at V came to 2 bases and at J to 2 bases, leaving 4 bases not matched to a gene. The CDR3 spans 15 residues.

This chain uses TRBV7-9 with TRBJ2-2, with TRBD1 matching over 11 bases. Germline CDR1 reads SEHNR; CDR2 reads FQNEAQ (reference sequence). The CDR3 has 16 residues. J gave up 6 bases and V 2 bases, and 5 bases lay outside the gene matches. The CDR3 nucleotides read TGTGCCAGCAGCTTAAATGGACAGGGGGCGTCCGGGGAGCTGTTTTTT. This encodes CASSLNGQGASGELFF.

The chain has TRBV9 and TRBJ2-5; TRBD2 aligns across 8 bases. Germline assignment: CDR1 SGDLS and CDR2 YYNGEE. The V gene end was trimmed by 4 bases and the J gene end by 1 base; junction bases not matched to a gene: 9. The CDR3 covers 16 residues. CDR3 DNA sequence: TGTGCCAGCAGCTATGAGGAGCGGGGGACCCAAGAGACCCAGTACTTC. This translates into CASSYEERGTQETQYF.

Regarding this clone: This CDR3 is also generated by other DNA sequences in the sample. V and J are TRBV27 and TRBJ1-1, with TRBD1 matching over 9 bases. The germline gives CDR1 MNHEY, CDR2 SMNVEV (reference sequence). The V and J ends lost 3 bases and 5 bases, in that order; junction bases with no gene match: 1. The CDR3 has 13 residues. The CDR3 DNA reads TGTGCCAGCAGTTTGACAGGGGGTACTGAAGCTTTCTTT. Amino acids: CASSLTGGTEAFF.

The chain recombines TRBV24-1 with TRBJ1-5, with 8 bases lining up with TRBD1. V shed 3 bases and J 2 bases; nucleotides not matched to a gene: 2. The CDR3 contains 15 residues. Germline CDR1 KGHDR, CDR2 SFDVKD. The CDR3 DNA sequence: TGTGCCACCAGTGATACGACAGGGGGCAATCAGCCCCAGCATTTT. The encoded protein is CATSDTTGGNQPQHF.

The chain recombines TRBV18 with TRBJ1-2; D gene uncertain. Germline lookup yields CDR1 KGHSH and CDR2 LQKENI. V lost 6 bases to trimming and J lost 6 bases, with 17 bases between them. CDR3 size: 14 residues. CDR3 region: CASSPGRDWNGYTF. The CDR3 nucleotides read TGTGCCAGCTCCCCCGGGAGGGATTGGAATGGCTACACCTTC. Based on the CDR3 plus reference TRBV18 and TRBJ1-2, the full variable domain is NAGVMQNPRHLVRRRGQEARLRCSPMKGHSHVYWYRQLPEEGLKFMVYLQKENIIDESGMPKERFSAEFPKEGPSILRIQQVVRGDSAAYFCASSPGRDWNGYTFGSGTRLTVV.

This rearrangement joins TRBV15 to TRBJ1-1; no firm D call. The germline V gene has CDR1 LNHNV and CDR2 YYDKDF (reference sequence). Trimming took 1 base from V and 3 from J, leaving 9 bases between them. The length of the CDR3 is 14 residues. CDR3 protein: CATSRGLQDTEAFF. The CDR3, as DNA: TGTGCCACCAGCAGAGGATTACAAGACACTGAAGCTTTCTTT.

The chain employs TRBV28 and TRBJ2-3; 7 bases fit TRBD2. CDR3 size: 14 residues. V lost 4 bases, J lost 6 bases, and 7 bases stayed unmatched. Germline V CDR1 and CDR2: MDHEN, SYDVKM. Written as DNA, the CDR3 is TGTGCCAGCAGTTCCGGCGGGGGAGTTGATACGCAGTATTTT. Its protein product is CASSSGGGVDTQYF.

The DNA of the CDR3 is TGTGCCAGCAGCCCGGGTGCAGGGAAGCCCCAGCATTTT. It yields the protein CASSPGAGKPQHF. The chain carries TRBV12-3 or TRBV12-4 and TRBJ1-5, with a weak D call TRBD1 (5 bases). Trimming pared 6 bases from V and 8 bases from J, leaving 14 bases between. The CDR3 consists of 13 residues.

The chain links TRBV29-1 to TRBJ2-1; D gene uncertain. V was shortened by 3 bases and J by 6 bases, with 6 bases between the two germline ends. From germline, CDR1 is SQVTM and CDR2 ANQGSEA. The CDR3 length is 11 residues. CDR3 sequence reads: CSVEVGNEQFF. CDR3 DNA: TGCAGCGTTGAGGTCGGCAATGAGCAGTTCTTC.

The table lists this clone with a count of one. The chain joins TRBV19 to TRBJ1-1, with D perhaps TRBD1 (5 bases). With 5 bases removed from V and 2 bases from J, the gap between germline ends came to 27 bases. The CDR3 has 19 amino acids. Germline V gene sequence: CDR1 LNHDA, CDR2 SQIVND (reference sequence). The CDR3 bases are TGTGCCAGTAGTGGGGACCGGAGGGTGGGGGACTCCTTTAACACTGAAGCTTTCTTT. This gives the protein CASSGDRRVGDSFNTEAFF.

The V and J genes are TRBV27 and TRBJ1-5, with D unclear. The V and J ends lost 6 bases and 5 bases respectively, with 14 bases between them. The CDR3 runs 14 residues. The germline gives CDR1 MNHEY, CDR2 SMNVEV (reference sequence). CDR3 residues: CASSPYRVDQPQHF. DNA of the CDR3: TGTGCCAGCAGCCCCTACCGGGTGGATCAGCCCCAGCATTTT.

In nucleotides, the CDR3 is TGTGCCAGCAGCAAAGACTGGACTAGCTACAATGAGCAGTTCTTC. Its translation is CASSKDWTSYNEQFF. This chain joins TRBV7-2 and TRBJ2-1; 7 positions agree with TRBD2. Losses at the gene ends were 5 bases for V and 3 bases for J; bases not matched to a gene: 7. CDR1 SGHTA and CDR2 FQGNSA come from the germline V gene. The CDR3 consists of 15 residues.

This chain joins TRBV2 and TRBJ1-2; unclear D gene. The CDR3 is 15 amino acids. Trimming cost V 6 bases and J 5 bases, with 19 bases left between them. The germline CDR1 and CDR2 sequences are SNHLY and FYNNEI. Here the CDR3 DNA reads TGTGCCAGCAGGGAGATGAGGCAAAGATTTTATGGCTACACCTTC. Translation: CASREMRQRFYGYTF.

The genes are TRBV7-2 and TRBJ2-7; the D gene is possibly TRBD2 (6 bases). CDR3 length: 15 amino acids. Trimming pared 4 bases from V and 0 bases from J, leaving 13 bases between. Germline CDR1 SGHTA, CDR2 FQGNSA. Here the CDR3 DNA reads TGTGCCAGCAGCTGGGCTGGCGGGACCTCCTACGAGCAGTACTTC. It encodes CASSWAGGTSYEQYF.